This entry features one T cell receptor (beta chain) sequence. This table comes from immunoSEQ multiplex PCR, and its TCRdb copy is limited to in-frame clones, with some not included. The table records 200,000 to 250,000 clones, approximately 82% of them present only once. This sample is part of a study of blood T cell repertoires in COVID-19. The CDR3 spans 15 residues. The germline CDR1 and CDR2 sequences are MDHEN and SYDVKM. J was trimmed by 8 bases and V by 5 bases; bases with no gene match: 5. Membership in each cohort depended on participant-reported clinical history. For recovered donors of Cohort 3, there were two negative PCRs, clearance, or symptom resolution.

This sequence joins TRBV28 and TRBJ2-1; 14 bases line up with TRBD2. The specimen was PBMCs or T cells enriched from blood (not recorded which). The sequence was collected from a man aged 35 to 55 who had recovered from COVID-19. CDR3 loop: CASSAGLAGAHEQFF. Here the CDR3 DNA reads TGTGCCAGCAGTGCGGGACTAGCGGGAGCACATGAGCAGTTCTTC.